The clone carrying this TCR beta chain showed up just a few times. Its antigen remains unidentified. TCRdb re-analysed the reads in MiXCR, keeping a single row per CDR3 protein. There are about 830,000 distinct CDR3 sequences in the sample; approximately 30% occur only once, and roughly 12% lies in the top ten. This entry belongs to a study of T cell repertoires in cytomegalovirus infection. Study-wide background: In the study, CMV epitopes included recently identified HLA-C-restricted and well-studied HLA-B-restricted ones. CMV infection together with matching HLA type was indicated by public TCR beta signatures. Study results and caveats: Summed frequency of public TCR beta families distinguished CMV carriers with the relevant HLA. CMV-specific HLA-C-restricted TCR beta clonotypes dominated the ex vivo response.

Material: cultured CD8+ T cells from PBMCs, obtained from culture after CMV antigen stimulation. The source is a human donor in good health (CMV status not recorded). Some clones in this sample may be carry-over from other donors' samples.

The CDR3 region is CASSLGKQRRETQYF. In DNA, the CDR3 is TGTGCCAGCAGTTTAGGGAAGCAGCGTCGGGAGACCCAGTACTTC. This sequence joins TRBV28 and TRBJ2-5; no clear D gene. The germline gives CDR1 MDHEN, CDR2 SYDVKM. There are 15 residues in the CDR3. Deletions cut 2 bases from V and 5 bases from J, with 15 bases between.